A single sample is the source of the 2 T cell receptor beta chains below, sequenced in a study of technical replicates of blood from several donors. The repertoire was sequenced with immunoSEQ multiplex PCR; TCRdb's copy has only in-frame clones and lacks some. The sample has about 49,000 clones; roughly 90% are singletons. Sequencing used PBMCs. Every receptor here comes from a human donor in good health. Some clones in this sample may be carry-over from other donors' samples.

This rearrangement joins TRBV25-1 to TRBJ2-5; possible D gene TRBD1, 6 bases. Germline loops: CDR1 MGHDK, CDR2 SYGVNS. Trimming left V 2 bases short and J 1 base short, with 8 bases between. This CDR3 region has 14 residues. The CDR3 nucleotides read TGTGCCAGCAGTGAAGCAGGGGCCCAAGAGACCCAGTACTTC. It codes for CASSEAGAQETQYF.

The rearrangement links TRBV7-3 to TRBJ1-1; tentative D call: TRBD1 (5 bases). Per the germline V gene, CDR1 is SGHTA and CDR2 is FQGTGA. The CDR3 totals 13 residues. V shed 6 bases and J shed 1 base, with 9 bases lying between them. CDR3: CASRAGSNTEAFF. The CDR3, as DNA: TGTGCCAGCAGGGCAGGGTCGAACACTGAAGCTTTCTTT.